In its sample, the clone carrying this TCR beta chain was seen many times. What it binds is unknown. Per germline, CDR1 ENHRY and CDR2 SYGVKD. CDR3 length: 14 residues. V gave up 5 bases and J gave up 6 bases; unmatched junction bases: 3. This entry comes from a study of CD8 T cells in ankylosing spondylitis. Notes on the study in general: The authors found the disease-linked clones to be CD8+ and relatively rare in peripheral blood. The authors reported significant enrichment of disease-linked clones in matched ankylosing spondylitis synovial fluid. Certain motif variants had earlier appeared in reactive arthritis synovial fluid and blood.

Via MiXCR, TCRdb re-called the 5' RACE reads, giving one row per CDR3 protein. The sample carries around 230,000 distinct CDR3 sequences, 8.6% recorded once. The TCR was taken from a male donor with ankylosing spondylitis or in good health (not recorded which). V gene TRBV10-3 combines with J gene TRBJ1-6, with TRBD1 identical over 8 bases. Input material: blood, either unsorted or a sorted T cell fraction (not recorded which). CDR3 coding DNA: TGTGCCATCAGTTACCAGGGGGCTAATTCACCCCTCCACTTT. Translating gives CAISYQGANSPLHF.